One sample yielded the 27 T cell receptor beta chains listed below, sequenced in a study of shared clonotypes between healthy human individuals. Assay used: immunoSEQ multiplex PCR; TCRdb lists only in-frame clones, some missing. The sample contains about 1.1 million clones, about 84% of which appear only once. The sample consisted of memory CD4+ T cells from PBMCs. Subset: CD45RA-negative fraction. The receptors were gathered from a man aged 18 to 30 in good health. Some clones in this sample may be carry-over from other donors' samples.

The V call is TRBV7-6, the J call TRBJ2-7; 10 nucleotides line up with TRBD2. The germline gives CDR1 SGHVS, CDR2 FNYEAQ. Trimming at V came to 5 bases and at J to 3 bases, leaving 10 bases not matched to a gene. The CDR3 runs to 16 residues. CDR3 residues: CASSPGTSDPYYEQYF. DNA of the CDR3: TGTGCCAGCAGCCCGGGGACTAGCGACCCCTACTACGAGCAGTACTTC.

The chain uses TRBV29-1 and TRBJ1-2, with 7 bases fitting TRBD1. CDR1 and CDR2 (germline): SQVTM, ANQGSEA. The CDR3 totals 12 residues. The ends lost 4 bases at V and 4 bases at J; junction bases unmatched: 3. CDR3 residues: CSVGDSIYGYTF. The CDR3 DNA sequence: TGCAGCGTTGGGGACAGCATCTATGGCTACACCTTC.

The chain couples TRBV27 to TRBJ2-2; 10 bases line up with TRBD2. The CDR3 has 17 residues. CDR1 is MNHEY and CDR2 is SMNVEV in the germline V gene (reference sequence). The V segment lost 5 bases and the J segment 6 bases; nucleotides outside the gene matches: 12. The CDR3 sequence is CASSPAIAGGSAGELFF. For the CDR3, the DNA is TGTGCCAGCAGTCCGGCCATAGCGGGAGGCAGCGCCGGGGAGCTGTTTTTT.

This chain links TRBV6-1 with TRBJ2-1; possibly TRBD1 for D (6 bases). The CDR3 contains 12 residues. CDR1 and CDR2 (germline): MNHNS, SASEGT. Trimming took off 2 bases at V and 14 bases at J, with 13 bases between the two ends. The CDR3 bases are TGTGCCAGCAGTGAAAGGGGGTCGTCGAAGTTCTTC. It codes for CASSERGSSKFF.

The rearrangement links TRBV19 to TRBJ1-2, with a possible D match to TRBD1 (6 bases). Per the germline V gene, CDR1 is LNHDA and CDR2 is SQIVND (reference sequence). V was cut by 3 bases and J by 4 bases, with 12 bases left in between. This CDR3 comprises 14 residues. CDR3 amino acids: CASSIPQGGYGYTF. The CDR3 bases are TGTGCCAGTAGTATCCCACAGGGAGGCTATGGCTACACCTTC.

This sequence joins TRBV9 and TRBJ1-2; 11 bases match TRBD1. The CDR3 extends over 17 amino acids. V gave up 0 bases and J gave up 4 bases; unmatched junction bases: 8. Looked up from germline, CDR1 is SGDLS and CDR2 is YYNGEE. The DNA for the CDR3 is TGTGCCAGCAGCGTAGGGCCGGGACAGGGGGAGGGCTATGGCTACACCTTC. Translating gives CASSVGPGQGEGYGYTF.

Comments on this clone: Other DNA sequences from this sample encode an identical CDR3 as well. The chain is built from TRBV5-1 and TRBJ2-7; no clear D gene. V lost 2 bases and J lost 2, with 8 bases in between. Germline-derived CDR1 and CDR2 are SGHRS and YFSETQ. This CDR3 is built from 13 residues. As DNA, the CDR3 is TGCGCCAGCAGCTTATCGGGTCCCTACGAGCAGTACTTC. Amino acids: CASSLSGPYEQYF.

As to this clone: Other DNA sequences in the same sample also yield this CDR3. The CDR3: CASSWGGDQPQHF. The CDR3 coding sequence is TGTGCCAGCAGTTGGGGAGGGGATCAGCCCCAGCATTTT. This chain uses TRBV27 with TRBJ1-5; D possibly corresponds to TRBD1 (5 bases). Germline CDR1 and CDR2: MNHEY and SMNVEV (reference sequence). V was cut by 4 bases and J by 5 bases, with 9 bases left in between. The CDR3 length is 13 residues.

The rearrangement joins TRBV6-1 to TRBJ1-5; 8 nucleotides align to TRBD1. The germline CDR1 and CDR2 sequences are MNHNS and SASEGT. Unmatched junction bases numbered 14, after V lost 3 bases and J lost 7 bases. This CDR3 is built from 17 residues. The CDR3 DNA follows: TGTGCCAGCAGTGAGCTAACCGGGACAGGTGTCCGGCAGCCCCAGCATTTT. This gives the protein CASSELTGTGVRQPQHF.

The rearrangement links TRBV9 to TRBJ2-7, with D perhaps assigned TRBD1 or TRBD2 (6 bases each). V dropped 2 bases and J dropped 2 bases, with 17 bases sitting between them. This CDR3 spans 16 amino acids. CDR1 and CDR2 (germline): SGDLS, YYNGEE. CDR3 protein: CASSVSTGGGPYEQYF. Here the CDR3 DNA reads TGTGCCAGCAGCGTTAGTACCGGGGGCGGACCCTACGAGCAGTACTTC.

The chain has TRBV6-5 and TRBJ1-2, with TRBD1 matching over 8 bases. Germline CDR1 MNHEY, CDR2 SVGAGI. The CDR3 sequence is 13 residues long. V dropped 11 bases and J dropped 2; count of bases not matched to a gene: 7. This CDR3 is CACARDRNYGYTF. CDR3 sequence (DNA): TGTGCCTGCGCCCGGGACAGGAACTATGGCTACACCTTC.

The genes are TRBV21-1 and TRBJ2-7; TRBD2 was called by the table and not checked on the DNA. TRBV21-1 is deemed a pseudogene. The CDR3 totals 16 residues. The CDR3 spells CASSTLRTSGSYEQYF. The CDR3 nucleotides are TGTGCCAGCAGCACCCTCAGGACTAGCGGGAGCTACGAGCAGTACTTC.

The chain employs TRBV28 and TRBJ1-4; D possibly corresponds to TRBD1 (5 bases). V was trimmed by 7 bases and J by 7 bases, leaving 19 bases between them. Per germline, CDR1 MDHEN and CDR2 SYDVKM. The CDR3 has 15 residues. CDR3 amino acids: CASTLAREGSEKLFF. CDR3 in DNA: TGTGCCAGCACCCTTGCGAGGGAGGGGTCTGAAAAACTGTTTTTT.

A remark on this clone: In the same sample, other DNA sequences code for this CDR3. The V and J genes are TRBV20-1 and TRBJ2-5; D call uncertain. V was clipped by 8 bases and J by 1 base, with 5 bases between them. The CDR3 spans 10 residues. The germline V gene encodes CDR1 DFQATT and CDR2 SNEGSKA (reference sequence). The CDR3 DNA follows: TGCAGTACCGGCCAAGAGACCCAGTACTTC. Protein: CSTGQETQYF.

This clone has only a few counts. This chain joins TRBV29-1 and TRBJ2-6; maybe TRBD1 (6 bases). The ends were cut back, 7 bases at V and 0 bases at J, with 16 bases in the middle. CDR1 is SQVTM and CDR2 is ANQGSEA in the germline V gene. The CDR3 loop spans 16 amino acids. The CDR3 DNA sequence: TGCAGCGCCCTCCCACAGGGCTCCTCTGGGGCCAACGTCCTGACTTTC. Translating gives CSALPQGSSGANVLTF.

The chain carries TRBV9 and TRBJ2-5; the D call may be TRBD1 or TRBD2 (5 bases each). CDR1 is SGDLS, CDR2 YYNGEE, per germline. The CDR3 is made up of 15 amino acids. Trimming took 0 bases from V and 1 from J, leaving 10 bases between them. The CDR3 protein is CASSVVGAGQETQYF. The DNA for the CDR3 is TGTGCCAGCAGCGTAGTTGGGGCGGGCCAAGAGACCCAGTACTTC. The full variable domain, with the rest looked up from reference TRBV9 and TRBJ2-5, is DSGVTQTPKHLITATGQRVTLRCSPRSGDLSVYWYQQSLDQGLQFLIQYYNGEERAKGNILERFSAQQFPDLHSELNLSSLELGDSALYFCASSVVGAGQETQYFGPGTRLLVL.

This clone was counted a single time. This chain uses TRBV7-2 with TRBJ2-2; D uncertain. This CDR3 region has 14 residues. V lost 1 base and J lost 5, with 8 bases in between. Germline V lookup: CDR1 SGHTA, CDR2 FQGNSA. In DNA form, the CDR3 reads TGTGCCAGCAGCTTAGACCTGGGGACCGGGGAGCTGTTTTTT. Translation gives CASSLDLGTGELFF.

This clone was detected only once. The chain couples TRBV7-2 to TRBJ2-5; 9 bases align to TRBD2. V gave up 4 bases and J gave up 1 base; unmatched junction bases: 7. Germline V lookup: CDR1 SGHTA, CDR2 FQGNSA. This CDR3 comprises 16 residues. The CDR3 protein is CASSSNPTSGQETQYF. CDR3 DNA: TGTGCCAGCAGCTCCAATCCGACTAGCGGCCAAGAGACCCAGTACTTC.

The chain uses TRBV5-1 and TRBJ1-2; D is perhaps TRBD1 (5 bases). The V gene's germline CDR1 is SGHRS and CDR2 YFSETQ. Trimming stripped 4 bases from V and 4 bases from J, with 11 bases between. The CDR3 covers 13 residues. In DNA form, the CDR3 reads TGCGCCAGCAGCCCACTCGGGACCTATGGCTACACCTTC. Its translation: CASSPLGTYGYTF.

This clone was picked up a small number of times. The genes are TRBV9 and TRBJ1-6, with 8 bases fitting TRBD1. V lost 2 bases, J lost 5 bases, and 0 bases stayed unmatched. Germline-derived CDR1 and CDR2 are SGDLS and YYNGEE. There are 14 residues in the CDR3. This chain's CDR3 is CASSVTGDNSPLHF. Here the CDR3 DNA reads TGTGCCAGCAGCGTGACAGGGGATAATTCACCCCTCCACTTT.

Only one count was recorded for this clone. A much larger clone differs from this one at a single base, so this may be a read error. The rearrangement joins TRBV28 to TRBJ1-5; D ambiguous. Trimming removed 6 bases at V and 2 bases at J, with 5 bases between. The CDR3 runs to 12 residues. Germline CDR1 is MDHEN and CDR2 is SYDVKM. CDR3 amino acids: CASRVGNQPQHF. In DNA form, the CDR3 reads TGTGCCAGCAGGGTGGGCAATCAGCCCCAGCATTTT.

This clone was counted at least ten times. J is TRBJ2-7 and V is TRBV11-1, with D perhaps given as TRBD1 or TRBD2 (5 bases each). Between the trimmed V and J ends, which lost 2 bases and 2 bases, there was a span of 13 bases. CDR1 and CDR2 from the germline V gene are SGHAT and FQDESV (reference sequence). CDR3 length equals 15 residues. The CDR3 region is CASSLWGSRTYEQYF. Written as DNA, the CDR3 is TGTGCCAGCAGCTTATGGGGGAGCCGGACCTACGAGCAGTACTTC.

The genes are TRBV12-5 and TRBJ2-1, with TRBD1 identical over 7 bases. J was trimmed by 3 bases and V by 9 bases; bases with no gene match: 14. The germline CDR1 and CDR2 sequences are LGHNT and FRNRAP. This CDR3 has 16 amino acids. CDR3 bases: TGTGCTAGGACCTTGACGGTAGACAGGGACTACAATGAGCAGTTCTTC. As protein: CARTLTVDRDYNEQFF. The whole variable domain, filled in from reference TRBV12-5 and TRBJ2-1, reads DARVTQTPRHKVTEMGQEVTMRCQPILGHNTVFWYRQTMMQGLELLAYFRNRAPLDDSGMPKDRFSAEMPDATLATLKIQPSEPRDSAVYFCARTLTVDRDYNEQFFGPGTRLTVL.

The table lists this clone with a few counts. V gene TRBV4-3 combines with J gene TRBJ1-1; D is ambiguous. Germline CDR1 and CDR2: LGHNA and YSLEER. The germline V and J ends were trimmed by 1 base and 0 bases, with 3 bases remaining between them. The CDR3 runs 13 residues. Here the CDR3 DNA reads TGCGCCAGCAGCCAAGTCTTGAACACTGAAGCTTTCTTT. The encoded protein is CASSQVLNTEAFF.

The CDR3 loop is CATRENRLFF. As DNA, the CDR3 is TGTGCCACCCGCGAAAATCGTCTGTTTTTT. V is TRBV21-1 and J is TRBJ1-4. TRBV21-1 counts as a pseudogene. The CDR3 has 10 amino acids.

J is TRBJ1-2 and V is TRBV28; tentative D call: TRBD1 (5 bases). Germline assignment: CDR1 MDHEN and CDR2 SYDVKM. V lost 4 bases and J 7 bases, leaving 13 bases between the germline ends. The CDR3 is 13 amino acids. CDR3 protein: CASSWGRARGYTF. CDR3 DNA: TGTGCCAGCAGTTGGGGACGGGCGCGTGGCTACACCTTC.

In this sample, this clone turned up once. The same CDR3 is also encoded by other DNA sequences in this sample. The CDR3 nucleotides are TGTGCCAGCAGCCAAAGCACAGATACGCAGTATTTT. Amino acids: CASSQSTDTQYF. V is TRBV28 and J is TRBJ2-3; D is unresolved. V was trimmed by 6 bases and J by 0 bases, leaving 4 bases between them. The V gene's germline CDR1 is MDHEN and CDR2 SYDVKM. CDR3 size: 12 residues.